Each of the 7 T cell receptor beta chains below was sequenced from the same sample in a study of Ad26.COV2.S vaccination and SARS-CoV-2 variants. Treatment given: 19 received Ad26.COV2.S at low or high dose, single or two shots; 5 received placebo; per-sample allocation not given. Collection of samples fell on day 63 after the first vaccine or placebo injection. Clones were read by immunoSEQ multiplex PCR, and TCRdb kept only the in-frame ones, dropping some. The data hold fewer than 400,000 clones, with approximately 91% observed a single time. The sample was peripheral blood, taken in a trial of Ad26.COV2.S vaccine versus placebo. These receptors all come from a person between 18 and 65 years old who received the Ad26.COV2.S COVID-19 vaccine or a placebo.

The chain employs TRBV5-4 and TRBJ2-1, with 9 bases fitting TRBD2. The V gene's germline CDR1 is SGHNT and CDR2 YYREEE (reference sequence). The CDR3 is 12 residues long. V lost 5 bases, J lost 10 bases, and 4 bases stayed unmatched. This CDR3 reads CASRRGGGEQFF. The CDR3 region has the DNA TGTGCCAGCAGACGCGGGGGGGGAGAGCAGTTCTTC.

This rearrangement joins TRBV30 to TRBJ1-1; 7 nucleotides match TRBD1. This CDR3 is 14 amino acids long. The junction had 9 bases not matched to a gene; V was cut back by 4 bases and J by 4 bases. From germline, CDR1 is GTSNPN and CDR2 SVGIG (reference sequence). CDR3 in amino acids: CAWTAGGLITEAFF. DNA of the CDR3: TGTGCCTGGACCGCAGGGGGGCTCATCACTGAAGCTTTCTTT.

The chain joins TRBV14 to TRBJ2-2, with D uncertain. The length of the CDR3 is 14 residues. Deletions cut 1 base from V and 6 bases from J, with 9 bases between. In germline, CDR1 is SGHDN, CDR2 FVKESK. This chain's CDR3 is CASSQGRMAGELFF. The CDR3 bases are TGTGCCAGCAGCCAAGGCCGGATGGCCGGGGAGCTGTTTTTT.

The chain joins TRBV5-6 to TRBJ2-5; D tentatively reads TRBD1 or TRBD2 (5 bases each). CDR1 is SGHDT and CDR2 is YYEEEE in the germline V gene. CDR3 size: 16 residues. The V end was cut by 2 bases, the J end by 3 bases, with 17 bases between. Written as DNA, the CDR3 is TGTGCCAGCAGCTTTGAGAGTTGGGTGGGGGAAGAGACCCAGTACTTC. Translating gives CASSFESWVGEETQYF.

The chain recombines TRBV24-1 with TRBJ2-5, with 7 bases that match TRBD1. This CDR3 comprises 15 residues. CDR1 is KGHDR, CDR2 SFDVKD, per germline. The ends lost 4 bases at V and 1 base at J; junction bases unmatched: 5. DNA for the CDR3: TGTGCCACCAGTGAGCAGCCAGGGGGCCAAGAGACCCAGTACTTC. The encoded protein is CATSEQPGGQETQYF.

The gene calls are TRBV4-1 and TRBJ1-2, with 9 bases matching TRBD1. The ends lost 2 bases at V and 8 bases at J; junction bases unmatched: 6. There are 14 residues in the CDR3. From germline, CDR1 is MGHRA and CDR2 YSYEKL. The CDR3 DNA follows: TGCGCCAGCAGCCAATGGACAGGGGATGTAGGCTACACCTTC. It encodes CASSQWTGDVGYTF.

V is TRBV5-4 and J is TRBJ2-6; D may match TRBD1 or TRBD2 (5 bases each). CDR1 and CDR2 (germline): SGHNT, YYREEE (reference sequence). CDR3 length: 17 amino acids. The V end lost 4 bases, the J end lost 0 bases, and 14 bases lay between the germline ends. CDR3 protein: CASSQGSGHSGANVLTF. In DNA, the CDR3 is TGTGCCAGCAGCCAAGGTTCGGGGCACTCTGGGGCCAACGTCCTGACTTTC.